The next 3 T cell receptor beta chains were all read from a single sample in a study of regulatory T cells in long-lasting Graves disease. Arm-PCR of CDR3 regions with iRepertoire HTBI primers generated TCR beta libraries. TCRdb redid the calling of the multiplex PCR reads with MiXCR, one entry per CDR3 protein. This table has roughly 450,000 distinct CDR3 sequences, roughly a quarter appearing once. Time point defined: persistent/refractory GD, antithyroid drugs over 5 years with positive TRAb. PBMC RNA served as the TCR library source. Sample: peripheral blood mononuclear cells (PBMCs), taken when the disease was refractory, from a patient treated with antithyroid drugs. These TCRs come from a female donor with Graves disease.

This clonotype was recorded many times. This CDR3 is CASSATTSSGSHEQYF. In DNA form, the CDR3 reads TGTGCCAGCAGCGCCACCACCTCTAGCGGGAGTCACGAGCAGTACTTC. V gene TRBV9 combines with J gene TRBJ2-7, with TRBD2 identical over 10 bases. With V trimmed by 3 bases and J by 5 bases, 11 bases remained unmatched. The CDR3 is 16 amino acids. Germline-derived CDR1 and CDR2 are SGDLS and YYNGEE.

CDR3 nucleotides: TGTGCCATCAGTGGAGTCGGACAGGGAGAGTCTGGGGCCAACGTCCTGACTTTC. Its protein is CAISGVGQGESGANVLTF. The chain has TRBV10-3 and TRBJ2-6, with 8 bases identical to TRBD1. V lost 4 bases and J lost 1; bases outside the gene matches: 9. The CDR3 runs 18 residues. In germline, CDR1 is ENHRY, CDR2 SYGVKD.

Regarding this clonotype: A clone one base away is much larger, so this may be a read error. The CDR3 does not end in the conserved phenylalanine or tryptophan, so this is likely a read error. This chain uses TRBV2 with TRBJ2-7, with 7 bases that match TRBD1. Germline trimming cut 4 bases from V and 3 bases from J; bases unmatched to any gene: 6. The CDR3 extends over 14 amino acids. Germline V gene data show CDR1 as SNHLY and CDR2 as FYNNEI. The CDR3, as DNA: TGTGCCAGCAGTGGCCGGGACAGTATCTACGAGCAGTACCTC. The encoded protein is CASSGRDSIYEQYL.